This T cell receptor beta chain was sequenced in a study of T cell responses to AZD1222 COVID-19 vaccine. This clone was seen more than once but under ten times. Libraries were prepared by immunoSEQ multiplex PCR; TCRdb keeps only in-frame clonotypes and omits some of them. The repertoire consists of some 110,000 clones, with about 80% occurring once and the leading ten covering about 9.4%. The CDR3 contains 17 residues. Germline lookup yields CDR1 SGHRS and CDR2 YFSETQ. V trimming: 3 bases; J trimming: 1 base; junction bases outside the gene matches: 10. Here the sequenced sample was peripheral blood, taken on day 0 of AZD1222 vaccination. This TCR was recovered from an adult in good health. This chain joins TRBV5-1 and TRBJ2-3; 8 bases agree with TRBD1. The chain's CDR3 is CASSYYSGGSGTDTQYF. The CDR3 DNA reads TGCGCCAGCAGCTATTACTCAGGGGGCTCAGGCACAGATACGCAGTATTTT.